There are a few counts of the clone carrying this T cell receptor beta chain. What it recognizes is unknown. The sample is drawn from a study of OX40 agonist ivuxolimab in advanced cancers. On the study more broadly: An agonistic anti-OX40 (CD134) antibody, ivuxolimab, was used to treat the patients.

General study points: Those patients achieving a partial response at 0.1-3.0 mg/kg showed among the lowest clonal expansion. Among T cells, CD8+ cells averaged more expanded clones than CD4+ cells.

The germline gives CDR1 MNHEY, CDR2 SMNVEV (reference sequence). The ends were cut back, 3 bases at V and 2 bases at J, with 10 bases in the middle. This CDR3 comprises 14 residues. Clones were read by immunoSEQ multiplex PCR, and TCRdb kept only the in-frame ones, dropping some. The sample yields 70,000 or so clones, 92% seen once. This clonotype was obtained from an adult with an advanced solid tumor such as melanoma, head and neck, liver or kidney cancer. The chain has TRBV27 and TRBJ2-5; D remains ambiguous. The sequencing here drew on CD4+ or CD8+ T cells sorted from blood, taken in a trial of the OX40 agonist ivuxolimab. The CDR3 sequence is CASSFASRQETQYF. CDR3 bases: TGTGCCAGCAGTTTTGCTAGTCGTCAAGAGACCCAGTACTTC.